What follows are 9 T cell receptor beta chains derived from one specimen sequenced in a study of PD-1 blockade in classical Hodgkin lymphoma. Measured with immunoSEQ multiplex PCR; TCRdb has only the in-frame clones, and not every one. The sample has tens of thousands of clones, approximately 70% seen once. Each patient relapsed following autologous stem cell transplantation, and prior brentuximab vedotin exposure differed. This sample comprised peripheral blood mononuclear cells (PBMCs), obtained at baseline. These receptors all come from a human donor with classical Hodgkin lymphoma.

Written as DNA, the CDR3 is TGTGCCAGCACCCCGACAGGGAGTGAGACCCAGTACTTC. It specifies CASTPTGSETQYF. The V call is TRBV25-1, the J call TRBJ2-5; 7 nucleotides align to TRBD1. Germline V gene sequence: CDR1 MGHDK, CDR2 SYGVNS. This CDR3 has 13 amino acids. J gave up 5 bases and V 7 bases, and 7 bases lay outside the gene matches.

The V and J genes are TRBV27 and TRBJ2-3; D is unclear. CDR3 length: 15 residues. V lost 7 bases and J 2 bases, leaving 16 bases between the germline ends. Germline V lookup: CDR1 MNHEY, CDR2 SMNVEV (reference sequence). CDR3 region: CASTSLGNPTDTQYF. DNA of the CDR3: TGTGCCAGCACCTCTCTGGGAAACCCCACAGATACGCAGTATTTT.

This chain joins TRBV28 and TRBJ1-2, with 10 nucleotides matching TRBD1. Looked up from germline, CDR1 is MDHEN and CDR2 is SYDVKM. CDR3 size: 16 residues. The J segment lost 2 bases and the V segment lost 5 bases, leaving 8 bases of the junction unmatched. The CDR3 coding sequence is TGTGCCAGCAGTCTCGGGACAGGGGAGGAGAACTATGGCTACACCTTC. Translating it yields CASSLGTGEENYGYTF.

The chain combines TRBV7-8 with TRBJ1-2, with 8 bases aligning to TRBD1. This CDR3 comprises 19 residues. Germline V gene data show CDR1 as SGHVS and CDR2 as FQNEAQ. J was trimmed by 4 bases and V by 1 base; bases with no gene match: 17. In nucleotides, the CDR3 is TGTGCCAGCAGCTTAGGCGAGCTCGACAGGGGCTTTTTTGTCTATGGCTACACCTTC. Translation gives CASSLGELDRGFFVYGYTF. Variable domain in full (rest from reference TRBV7-8 and TRBJ1-2): GAGVSQSPRYKVAKRGQDVALRCDPISGHVSLFWYQQALGQGPEFLTYFQNEAQLDKSGLPSDRFFAERPEGSVSTLKIQRTQQEDSAVYLCASSLGELDRGFFVYGYTFGSGTRLTVV.

J is TRBJ2-7 and V is TRBV5-5; weak D call: TRBD2 (5 bases). This CDR3 is built from 13 residues. The germline V gene has CDR1 SGHKS and CDR2 YYEKEE (reference sequence). V was trimmed by 0 bases and J by 6 bases, leaving 10 bases between them. The chain's CDR3 is CASSLGRVGEQYF. CDR3 nucleotides: TGTGCCAGCAGCTTGGGGCGGGTAGGCGAGCAGTACTTC.

The chain uses TRBV6-1 and TRBJ1-4, with D possibly matching TRBD1 (6 bases). The length of the CDR3 is 14 residues. V was cut by 8 bases and J by 2 bases, with 12 bases left in between. Germline V gene sequence: CDR1 MNHNS, CDR2 SASEGT. CDR3 amino acids: CASAGTWTNEKLFF. The CDR3 DNA follows: TGTGCCAGCGCCGGGACATGGACTAATGAAAAACTGTTTTTT.

The rearrangement joins TRBV5-6 to TRBJ2-7, with a tentative D call TRBD2 (6 bases). The germline V and J ends were trimmed by 5 bases and 2 bases, with 17 bases remaining between them. The CDR3 loop spans 15 amino acids. Germline-derived CDR1 and CDR2 are SGHDT and YYEEEE. The chain's CDR3 is CASSPIWEAPYEQYF. The CDR3 DNA reads TGTGCCAGCAGTCCCATTTGGGAGGCCCCCTACGAGCAGTACTTC.

The V call is TRBV7-9, the J call TRBJ2-1; D unclear. The ends were cut back, 6 bases at V and 0 bases at J, with 12 bases in the middle. The CDR3 spans 15 residues. Per germline, CDR1 SEHNR and CDR2 FQNEAQ (reference sequence). The CDR3 spells CASSHEQSSYNEQFF. CDR3 bases: TGTGCCAGCAGTCACGAACAGAGCTCCTACAATGAGCAGTTCTTC. The variable domain in full, completed from reference TRBV7-9 and TRBJ2-1, reads DTGVSQNPRHKITKRGQNVTFRCDPISEHNRLYWYRQTLGQGPEFLTYFQNEAQLEKSRLLSDRFSAERPKGSFSTLEIQRTEQGDSAMYLCASSHEQSSYNEQFFGPGTRLTVL.

The count of this clone is one. The chain employs TRBV7-6 and TRBJ2-3; 8 bases line up with TRBD2. The V and J ends lost 1 base and 2 bases, in that order; junction bases with no gene match: 8. The CDR3 has 17 amino acids. Germline-derived CDR1 and CDR2 are SGHVS and FNYEAQ. As DNA, the CDR3 is TGTGCCAGCAGCTTAGGTAGCGGGACTCTTTTCACAGATACGCAGTATTTT. Translating gives CASSLGSGTLFTDTQYF.